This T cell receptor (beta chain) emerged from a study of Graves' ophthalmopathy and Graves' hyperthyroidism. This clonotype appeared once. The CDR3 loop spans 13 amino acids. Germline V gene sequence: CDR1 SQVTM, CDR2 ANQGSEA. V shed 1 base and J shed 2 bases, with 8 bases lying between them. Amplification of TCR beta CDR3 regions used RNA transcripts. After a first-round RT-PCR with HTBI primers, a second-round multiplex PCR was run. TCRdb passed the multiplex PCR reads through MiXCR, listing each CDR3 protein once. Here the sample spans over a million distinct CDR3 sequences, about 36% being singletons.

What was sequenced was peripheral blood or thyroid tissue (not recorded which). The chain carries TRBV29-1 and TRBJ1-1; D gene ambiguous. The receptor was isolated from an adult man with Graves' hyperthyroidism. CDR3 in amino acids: CSVEGGFNTEAFF. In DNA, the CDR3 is TGCAGCGTTGAAGGGGGATTTAACACTGAAGCTTTCTTT.